The 28 T cell receptor beta chains in this list originate from one sample, sequenced in a study of radiotherapy plus CTLA-4 blockade in lung cancer. Profiling relied on immunoSEQ multiplex PCR, and the TCRdb table lists in-frame clones only, not all of them. This sample carries over 85,000 clones, roughly 80% of them seen once, and the ten largest clones take about a quarter. The source material was peripheral blood, sampled from a patient treated with radiotherapy plus ipilimumab. The receptors were sampled from a human donor with non-small cell lung cancer that progressed on radiotherapy plus ipilimumab.

The rearrangement uses TRBV25-1 and TRBJ2-7, with D unresolved. The V end was cut by 8 bases, the J end by 2 bases, with 13 bases between. CDR3 size: 13 residues. Germline assignment: CDR1 MGHDK and CDR2 SYGVNS. The CDR3: CASGHSAAYEQYF. CDR3 DNA sequence: TGTGCCAGCGGCCACAGCGCAGCCTACGAGCAGTACTTC.

The genes are TRBV4-1 and TRBJ2-6; 7 bases are shared with TRBD1. V dropped 4 bases and J dropped 0; count of bases not matched to a gene: 0. This CDR3 spans 15 amino acids. Per the germline V gene, CDR1 is MGHRA and CDR2 is YSYEKL. CDR3 region: CASSRDSSGANVLTF. The CDR3 coding sequence is TGCGCCAGCAGCCGGGACAGCTCTGGGGCCAACGTCCTGACTTTC.

The J gene is TRBJ2-5, the V gene TRBV19; 7 bases fit TRBD1. The CDR3 is 16 amino acids. From germline, CDR1 is LNHDA and CDR2 SQIVND (reference sequence). The ends lost 4 bases at V and 5 bases at J; junction bases unmatched: 13. CDR3 DNA: TGTGCCAGTAGTAGAAATTTGGGACAGATCCGCGAGACCCAGTACTTC. Translation: CASSRNLGQIRETQYF.

The chain links TRBV6-1 to TRBJ1-4; 7 nucleotides match TRBD1. From germline, CDR1 is MNHNS and CDR2 SASEGT. Trimming cost V 4 bases and J 0 bases; bases outside gene matches: 5. The length of the CDR3 is 16 residues. The CDR3 DNA sequence: TGTGCCAGCAGTGGGGACAGCGCTGCAACTAATGAAAAACTGTTTTTT. Translating it yields CASSGDSAATNEKLFF.

Ten or more counts support this clone. The rearrangement links TRBV7-9 to TRBJ2-7, with D possibly being TRBD2 (6 bases). V was clipped by 5 bases and J by 2 bases, with 13 bases between them. CDR1 is SEHNR, CDR2 FQNEAQ, per germline (reference sequence). The CDR3 length is 14 residues. The CDR3 loop is CASSLPGTPYEQYF. The CDR3 DNA reads as TGTGCCAGCAGCCTTCCCGGGACTCCCTACGAGCAGTACTTC.

The chain employs TRBV7-9 and TRBJ2-4, with 9 bases aligning to TRBD2. Germline lookup yields CDR1 SEHNR and CDR2 FQNEAQ (reference sequence). This CDR3 comprises 15 residues. J gave up 6 bases and V 3 bases, and 6 bases lay outside the gene matches. The CDR3 loop is CASSFASGTGNIQYF. The CDR3 DNA reads TGTGCCAGCAGCTTTGCTAGCGGGACGGGAAACATTCAGTACTTC. The full variable domain, its missing parts supplied by reference TRBV7-9 and TRBJ2-4, is DTGVSQNPRHKITKRGQNVTFRCDPISEHNRLYWYRQTLGQGPEFLTYFQNEAQLEKSRLLSDRFSAERPKGSFSTLEIQRTEQGDSAMYLCASSFASGTGNIQYFGAGTRLSVL.

V and J are TRBV7-6 and TRBJ2-1; 13 bases agree with TRBD2. Germline-derived CDR1 and CDR2 are SGHVS and FNYEAQ. V lost 1 base and J lost 7; bases outside the gene matches: 10. The CDR3 sequence is 18 residues long. This CDR3 reads CASSLDTSGRAGWNEQFF. The CDR3 DNA reads TGTGCCAGCAGCTTAGATACTAGCGGGAGGGCCGGTTGGAATGAGCAGTTCTTC.

The CDR3 DNA reads as TGTGCCAGCAGCTTAGGGCCGGGGACATATGAGACCCAGTACTTC. Its protein product is CASSLGPGTYETQYF. This rearrangement joins TRBV11-2 to TRBJ2-5; D perhaps matches TRBD1 (6 bases). The ends were cut back, 1 base at V and 5 bases at J, with 14 bases in the middle. CDR1 is SGHAT and CDR2 is FQNNGV in the germline V gene. There are 15 residues in the CDR3.

The V and J genes are TRBV9 and TRBJ2-5, with 9 bases fitting TRBD2. From germline, CDR1 is SGDLS and CDR2 YYNGEE. J was trimmed by 5 bases and V by 4 bases; bases with no gene match: 9. The CDR3 has 15 amino acids. The CDR3 loop is CASSSFSGREETQYF. The CDR3, as DNA: TGTGCCAGCAGCTCTTTTAGCGGGAGAGAGGAGACCCAGTACTTC.

J is TRBJ2-7 and V is TRBV5-1, with TRBD1 matching 9 bases. This CDR3 is 15 amino acids long. V was clipped by 0 bases and J by 5 bases; unmatched bases: 6. Germline loops: CDR1 SGHRS, CDR2 YFSETQ. The CDR3 spells CASSLGTGVGDEQYF. The CDR3 DNA reads as TGCGCCAGCAGCTTGGGGACAGGGGTCGGCGACGAGCAGTACTTC.

V is TRBV18 and J is TRBJ2-1; 9 nucleotides line up with TRBD2. Germline assignment: CDR1 KGHSH and CDR2 LQKENI. The CDR3 contains 15 residues. V lost 0 bases, J lost 7 bases, and 4 bases stayed unmatched. The CDR3: CASSPPTSGRNEQFF. For the CDR3, the DNA is TGTGCCAGCTCACCACCCACTAGCGGGCGAAATGAGCAGTTCTTC.

The V gene is TRBV19, the J gene TRBJ2-3; 8 bases fit TRBD1. CDR3 size: 12 residues. Per germline, CDR1 LNHDA and CDR2 SQIVND (reference sequence). V shed 10 bases, J shed 6 bases, and the junction held 6 bases outside the gene matches. CDR3 nucleotide sequence: TGTGCCACCGGACAGGGTGCTGATACGCAGTATTTT. Translated, it gives CATGQGADTQYF.

This sequence joins TRBV2 and TRBJ1-1; 9 bases agree with TRBD1. The trim removed 5 bases at V and 4 bases at J, leaving 5 bases unmatched. The CDR3 extends over 14 amino acids. Per germline, CDR1 SNHLY and CDR2 FYNNEI. The CDR3 here is CASSLQGATTEAFF. CDR3 nucleotide sequence: TGTGCCAGCAGTTTACAGGGGGCTACCACTGAAGCTTTCTTT. Complete variable domain (other parts from reference TRBV2 and TRBJ1-1): EPEVTQTPSHQVTQMGQEVILRCVPISNHLYFYWYRQILGQKVEFLVSFYNNEISEKSEIFDDQFSVERPDGSNFTLKIRSTKLEDSAMYFCASSLQGATTEAFFGQGTRLTVV.

In DNA form, the CDR3 reads TGTGCCAGCATCCTCCGGGACGTTCCTAACTATGGCTACACCTTC. Its protein product is CASILRDVPNYGYTF. The chain recombines TRBV6-6 with TRBJ1-2; possibly TRBD1 for D (5 bases). The CDR3 totals 15 residues. V was trimmed by 7 bases and J by 0 bases, leaving 15 bases between them. The germline V gene encodes CDR1 MNHNY and CDR2 SVGAGI (reference sequence).

This chain uses TRBV19 with TRBJ2-7, with 7 bases identical to TRBD1. Trimming removed 6 bases from V and 6 bases from J; junction bases left unmatched: 8. Germline CDR1 and CDR2: LNHDA and SQIVND (reference sequence). This CDR3 region has 13 residues. CDR3 DNA: TGTGCCAGTAGACACCAGACAGGGCGCGAGCAGTACTTC. This sequence encodes CASRHQTGREQYF.

J is TRBJ1-5 and V is TRBV10-1; unclear D gene. Germline CDR1 reads WNHNN; CDR2 reads SYGVQD (reference sequence). Trimming took 6 bases from V and 0 from J, leaving 12 bases between them. The CDR3 consists of 15 residues. The CDR3 reads CASRTSPNSNQPQHF. DNA of the CDR3: TGCGCCAGCAGGACGAGCCCAAATAGCAATCAGCCCCAGCATTTT.

This clone has only one observation. CDR3 sequence reads: CAWTSGTGDEKLFF. The CDR3 bases are TGTGCCTGGACATCCGGGACAGGGGATGAAAAACTGTTTTTT. V gene TRBV30 combines with J gene TRBJ1-4; 10 nucleotides agree with TRBD1. Trimming cost V 4 bases and J 6 bases; bases outside gene matches: 5. This CDR3 comprises 14 residues. Germline CDR1 GTSNPN, CDR2 SVGIG (reference sequence). Complete variable domain (other parts from reference TRBV30 and TRBJ1-4): SQTIHQWPATLVQPVGSPLSLECTVEGTSNPNLYWYRQAAGRGLQLLFYSVGIGQISSEVPQNLSASRPQDRQFILSSKKLLLSDSGFYLCAWTSGTGDEKLFFGSGTQLSVL.

This chain connects TRBV29-1 to TRBJ1-1, with D perhaps matching TRBD1 (5 bases). Per germline, CDR1 SQVTM and CDR2 ANQGSEA. The V end lost 6 bases, the J end lost 6 bases, and 20 bases lay between the germline ends. The CDR3 covers 14 residues. CDR3 nucleotide sequence: TGCAGCGTGATCAAGGGGCTTGTGTTTGCTGAAGCTTTCTTT. As protein: CSVIKGLVFAEAFF.

This clone was detected a few times. The J gene is TRBJ2-2, the V gene TRBV13; 9 positions agree with TRBD2. V was clipped by 3 bases and J by 6 bases; unmatched bases: 14. Germline CDR1 reads PRHDT; CDR2 reads FYEKMQ (reference sequence). This CDR3 comprises 18 residues. The CDR3 nucleotides are TGTGCCAGCAGCTTTACGCGTCTTAAGCGGGAGGTTTCCGGGGAGCTGTTTTTT. It codes for CASSFTRLKREVSGELFF. Based on the CDR3 plus reference TRBV13 and TRBJ2-2, the full variable domain is AAGVIQSPRHLIKEKRETATLKCYPIPRHDTVYWYQQGPGQDPQFLISFYEKMQSDKGSIPDRFSAQQFSDYHSELNMSSLELGDSALYFCASSFTRLKREVSGELFFGEGSRLTVL.

The chain links TRBV5-1 to TRBJ2-1; 7 bases are a match to TRBD2. J was trimmed by 5 bases and V by 4 bases; bases with no gene match: 9. This CDR3 contains 15 residues. Germline-derived CDR1 and CDR2 are SGHRS and YFSETQ. The CDR3 region is CASSMSGISHNEQFF. In DNA, the CDR3 is TGCGCCAGCAGCATGAGCGGGATATCCCACAATGAGCAGTTCTTC.

This clone came up a few times. The V and J genes are TRBV4-1 and TRBJ1-5; TRBD1 matches 9 bases. Germline lookup yields CDR1 MGHRA and CDR2 YSYEKL. The CDR3 length is 15 residues. Germline trimming cut 1 base from V and 2 bases from J; bases unmatched to any gene: 0. The CDR3: CASSQGQGGNQPQHF. In nucleotides, the CDR3 is TGCGCCAGCAGCCAAGGACAGGGGGGCAATCAGCCCCAGCATTTT.

This sequence joins TRBV5-1 and TRBJ2-2, with TRBD1 matching 9 bases. V trimming: 1 base; J trimming: 4 bases; junction bases outside the gene matches: 5. Germline V CDR1 and CDR2: SGHRS, YFSETQ. The CDR3 extends over 16 amino acids. As DNA, the CDR3 is TGCGCCAGCAGCTTGACAGGGGGCGAGGTCACCGGGGAGCTGTTTTTT. The encoded protein is CASSLTGGEVTGELFF. Complete variable domain (other parts from reference TRBV5-1 and TRBJ2-2): KAGVTQTPRYLIKTRGQQVTLSCSPISGHRSVSWYQQTPGQGLQFLFEYFSETQRNKGNFPGRFSGRQFSNSRSEMNVSTLELGDSALYLCASSLTGGEVTGELFFGEGSRLTVL.

As DNA, the CDR3 is TGCGCCAGCAGCTTGGTAGGGGGACACTACGAGCAGTACTTC. It is translated as CASSLVGGHYEQYF. V gene TRBV5-1 combines with J gene TRBJ2-7; D is perhaps TRBD1 (6 bases). Per germline, CDR1 SGHRS and CDR2 YFSETQ. V lost 0 bases to trimming and J lost 3 bases, with 10 bases between them. CDR3 length equals 14 residues.

This rearrangement joins TRBV5-1 to TRBJ2-1; 11 nucleotides agree with TRBD1. The CDR3 sequence is 16 residues long. Trimming at V came to 7 bases and at J to 9 bases, leaving 15 bases not matched to a gene. In germline, CDR1 is SGHRS, CDR2 YFSETQ. The CDR3 DNA reads as TGCGCCAGCCGACAAACCGGGACAGGGGGTTCCGGTGAGCAGTTCTTC. This translates into CASRQTGTGGSGEQFF.

The chain uses TRBV6-1 and TRBJ2-7, with TRBD2 matching over 7 bases. The CDR3 runs 14 residues. The germline V gene encodes CDR1 MNHNS and CDR2 SASEGT. With 0 bases clipped from V and 8 bases from J, the junction kept 7 bases outside the gene matches. CDR3 in amino acids: CASSEAGGQAKQYV. CDR3 nucleotides: TGTGCCAGCAGTGAAGCGGGAGGGCAGGCGAAGCAGTACGTC.

V is TRBV19 and J is TRBJ2-3; possible D gene TRBD2, 6 bases. This CDR3 comprises 14 residues. Germline CDR1 LNHDA, CDR2 SQIVND (reference sequence). V was cut by 3 bases and J by 3 bases, with 10 bases left in between. The CDR3 nucleotides are TGTGCCAGTAGTATGACCCGGGGGACAGATACGCAGTATTTT. Translating gives CASSMTRGTDTQYF.

This chain connects TRBV5-1 to TRBJ2-3; 9 positions agree with TRBD2. The trim removed 0 bases at V and 4 bases at J, leaving 12 bases unmatched. Germline CDR1 reads SGHRS; CDR2 reads YFSETQ. This CDR3 spans 18 amino acids. The CDR3: CASSLDRPSGINPDTQYF. The CDR3 DNA is TGCGCCAGCAGCTTGGATCGGCCTAGCGGGATCAACCCAGATACGCAGTATTTT.

This clone appeared a few times. V gene TRBV5-1 combines with J gene TRBJ2-1; TRBD2 might be the D (6 bases). This CDR3 is 14 amino acids long. The V end lost 4 bases, the J end lost 4 bases, and 12 bases lay between the germline ends. The germline V gene has CDR1 SGHRS and CDR2 YFSETQ. The CDR3 region is CASSIGDFYNEQFF. CDR3 DNA: TGCGCCAGCAGCATAGGGGACTTTTACAATGAGCAGTTCTTC.